A selection of T cell receptor beta chains follows, all from one sample in a study of cytomegalovirus exposure and HLA in healthy donors. Measured with immunoSEQ multiplex PCR; TCRdb has only the in-frame clones, and not every one. The table has under 200,000 clones, about 80% seen once. The sequencing sample was made of PBMCs. These receptors were collected from a woman in her forties or fifties in good health and CMV-seronegative. CDR3s include the opening cysteine and the closing phenylalanine or tryptophan. A D gene is named only where the DNA matches it firmly. The listing skips clone size in some rows; elsewhere it reads once, few, many or a size class.

TRBJ2-1	.	TRBV27	.	TGTGCCAGCAGTTTTACCAGGTACAATGAGCAGTTCTTC	CASSFTRYNEQFF
TRBJ1-6	TRBD1	TRBV28	.	TGTGCCAGCAGTTGGTCTGGAGGGGGCGGATATTCACCCCTCCACTTT	CASSWSGGGGYSPLHF
TRBJ2-3	TRBD2	TRBV19	.	TGTGCCAGTAGTATTGTGGCGGGGGTCACAGATACGCAGTATTTT	CASSIVAGVTDTQYF
TRBJ2-5	TRBD2	TRBV4-3	few	TGCGCCAGCAGCCAAGATGCGGGACTAGCGGGGGGGGCCAGGGAGACCCAGTACTTC	CASSQDAGLAGGARETQYF
TRBJ1-4	.	TRBV28	.	TGTGCCAGCAGACCCCAGGGAGGGGGTGAAAAACTGTTTTTT	CASRPQGGGEKLFF
TRBJ2-1	.	TRBV19	.	TGTGCCAGTAATCAGGGCCGGTTGGATGAGCAGTTCTTC	CASNQGRLDEQFF
TRBJ2-1	TRBD2	TRBV19	.	TGTGCCAGTAGCCCTTTTGGGACTAGCGGGAGGTCCTACAATGAGCAGTTCTTC	CASSPFGTSGRSYNEQFF
TRBJ1-2	.	TRBV28	.	TGTGCCAGCAGTTCTCCCAGGGGAGGCTACACCTTC	CASSSPRGGYTF
TRBJ2-3	.	TRBV2	once	TGTGCCAGCAGAGGGGGACGTTTCGCGACAGATACGCAGTATTTT	CASRGGRFATDTQYF
TRBJ2-7	.	TRBV25-1	.	TGTGCCAGCAGTATGACAGGTCTGGCCTACGAGCAGTACTTC	CASSMTGLAYEQYF
TRBJ2-1	TRBD1	TRBV28	.	TGTGCCAGCAGTTCCGAGGGACAGGGGGTAGGGAATGAGCAGTTCTTC	CASSSEGQGVGNEQFF
TRBJ2-1	.	TRBV6-1	.	TGTGCCAGCAGTGAAACGGCGGGAAGCTACAATGAGCAGTTCTTC	CASSETAGSYNEQFF
TRBJ1-1	.	TRBV30	few	TGTGCCTGGAGCAGGGACTCAGAAGCTTTCTTT	CAWSRDSEAFF
TRBJ1-5	TRBD1	TRBV28	.	TGTGCCAGCAGTCCAGGGACAGGGGGTCTCAATCAGCCCCAGCATTTT	CASSPGTGGLNQPQHF